This T cell receptor (beta chain) was sequenced during a study of cytomegalovirus exposure and HLA in healthy donors (dated 2017 in TCRdb). Looking at the study overall: An earlier analysis of roughly 630 of the donors reported 276 Gb of sequence data and around 120 million unique TCR beta sequences from about 179 million T cells. Typing coverage differed by locus: A, B, C, DRB1 and DQB1 were typed in roughly 629-630 donors, DQA1 in about 560, DPA1 in around 610, and DPB1 in just under 480. Donor age, sex, ethnicity and CMV serostatus were compiled alongside the repertoire data. Every repertoire in the discovery cohort had been generated on one and the same sequencing platform. Roughly 310 gigabases of sequencing data and tens of millions of unique TCR sequences were included in an early release covering roughly 600 HLA-typed donors. Among 398 genotyped donors of the cohort, an average of approximately 240,000 unique TCR beta nucleotide sequences were sequenced per donor, roughly 20% of them non-productive. The study was designed to test whether signatures of past pathogen exposure could be identified by cataloging public T cell receptors. An earlier analysis of fewer than 700 of the donors applied high-throughput TCR beta sequencing to assess whether each TCR beta V gene segment acted as functional or pseudogenic. To predict cytomegalovirus infection status, the study brought together high-throughput TCR immunosequencing, statistical association of individual TCRs with disease status, and machine learning. A later genetic analysis took genome-wide SNP genotypes for about three fifths of the roughly 700 donors and used that subset as a discovery cohort. Besides the first cohort of around 670 subjects, a separate validation cohort made up of roughly 120 different subjects was used. A later analysis re-analyzed previously published TCR beta repertoires from about 600 donors and added high-resolution HLA genotyping to study TCR occurrence patterns. Class I and class II HLA loci were covered by the typing at four-digit resolution. The T cell repertoires of about 700 subjects were profiled by immunosequencing and related to cytomegalovirus serostatus. Of the 300 to 450 genotyped donors, 80% to 90% were placed in the genetic ancestry cluster associated with self-reported Caucasian donors. Because of strong linkage in the cohort, 5 or 6 DR-DQ haplotypes were treated as single units for association and clustering. In the later analysis, no new phenotypic data were used to find candidate immune exposures; instead, reliance was placed on TCR beta sequences and their occurrence across donors. What the authors observed across the whole study: Because HLA typing was missing for some donors at each locus, association tests included only the typed subset. Compared with equally common non-associated chains, HLA-associated TCR beta chains in a later analysis were more clonally expanded and had lower generation probabilities. A later analysis reported that several top co-occurrence clusters appeared linked to parvovirus B19, influenza, CMV and Epstein-Barr virus. In an earlier analysis of approximately 590 of the donors, most TCR beta V segments appeared in productive rearrangements about 90% or about 30% of the time, broadly matching IMGT annotations. At a false discovery rate of 0.05, a later analysis linked about 16,000 TCR beta sequences to specific HLA alleles. When HLA alleles, especially DR and DQ, strongly co-occurred, attributing TCR associations to individual alleles was difficult. The classifier was reported to diagnose cytomegalovirus status with high specificity and sensitivity in both the original cohort and the validation cohort. According to the authors, the approach could potentially be generalized to other disease states and immunological phenotypes. A group of highly shared sequence variants was considered likely to be a technical artifact of the sequencing pipeline. Some IMGT-functional V segments, including TRBV6-2 and TRBV6-3, could not be told apart with the 87-base-pair reads, so those segments were excluded. This cohort had only TCR beta chains sequenced, and the lack of alpha or paired-chain data limited which features could be detected. Roughly uniform sequencing depth across donors was assumed in presence/absence analyses, although this assumption may not hold. In vitro tests confirmed that a few of the cytomegalovirus-associated TCR beta chains recognize cytomegalovirus antigens. In a later genetic analysis, a missense DCLRE1C variant was associated with V-gene and J-gene trimming of TCR beta chains, and the association was replicated in an independent cohort. According to a later analysis, most CMV-associated TCR beta chains appeared to be HLA-restricted, and the HLA associations seemed to be driven largely by CMV exposure. Compared with the roughly 670-donor mean, donors in an Asian-associated ancestry cluster had fewer N-insertions in productive TCRs, according to a later genetic analysis. While some public TCRs were present in many individuals, most TCR sequences turned up only very rarely across donors. The study listed 150 to 200 TCR beta chains as associated with cytomegalovirus. Because counts were too low, seventeen rarely observed V segments, including chromosome 9 orphons, were left out of the earlier analysis of about 620 of the donors. CMV serostatus was the only immune exposure information available for the cohort. A further reported finding was that TCR beta sequences accurately predicted the HLA-A and HLA-B alleles for most subjects in the first cohort. According to a later analysis, TCR association rates differed among HLA loci, with DRB1 alleles showing the most associated TCRs and HLA-C alleles showing the fewest. Correlated functional status among segregating V segments might reflect linkage disequilibrium, but an unknown experimental factor could not be ruled out.

The germline V gene encodes CDR1 SQVTM and CDR2 ANQGSEA. The V end loses 1 base and the J end loses 5 bases, and a stretch of 17 bases separates them. The CDR3 numbers 15 residues from cysteine through phenylalanine. The read is trimmed to its CDR3 DNA, 45 bases read in frame from base 1. The cohort consisted of 650 to 850 healthy bone marrow donors. At the time of sampling, all cohort members were nominally healthy, though unrecorded immune exposures were likely present. The donor was CMV seronegative and belonged to the group of 352 seronegative cohort members. Each donor provided a peripheral blood sample, and peripheral blood mononuclear cells were used for TCR beta sequencing. Genomic DNA extraction from the blood cell samples was performed with the Qiagen DNeasy Blood Extraction Kit. The library was prepared using the immunoSEQ multiplex PCR assay. The multiplex PCR relied on a mix of 60 forward primers for TCR Vbeta segments and 13 reverse primers for TCR Jbeta segments. A multiplex PCR assay on genomic DNA amplified the CDR3 region of rearranged TCR beta genes. The amplified TCR beta libraries were sequenced on the Illumina HiSeq System as 87-base-pair reads. Regarding the original processing steps: Across the 700 or so repertoires, a later analysis counted tens of millions of unique TCR beta chains, 9.5 million to 13 million of which were shared by at least two donors. Raw reads were error-corrected and collapsed into unique sequences with a nearest-neighbor algorithm that merged closely related sequences to remove PCR and sequencing errors. To assign V, D and J gene segments, CDR3 sequences were aligned to IMGT reference sequences. Each retained sequence needed at least a six-nucleotide match to both a V gene segment and a J gene segment. A rearrangement counted as productive if the CDR3 had no stop codons and remained in frame with V and J, and every other rearrangement counted as non-productive. CDR3 was defined according to IMGT convention as the region running from the second conserved V-encoded cysteine to the conserved J-encoded phenylalanine. Sequences without an unambiguous match to a single V gene segment were excluded from the earlier analysis of about 640 of the donors. An earlier analysis of over 450 of the donors classified V segments as functional when productive rearrangements were above 56.7% and as segregating when the standard deviation between donors was above 5%. A statistical classification framework was built for diagnosing cytomegalovirus status from the catalog of TCR beta chain sequences. In a later analysis, V and J genes were assigned by comparing TCR nucleotide sequences against IMGT/GENE-DB human TR gene sequences. The TCRdist pipeline was used in a later analysis to assign CDR3 sequences and most-parsimonious VDJ recombination scenarios. In a later analysis, each TCR beta chain was defined by its CDR3 amino acid sequence together with its V-gene family, and reads lacking a unique V-gene family were excluded. In a later analysis, a few hundred highly shared, low-generation-probability nucleotide sequences were removed to address suspected cross-contamination and a sequencing artifact. For each public chain, a later analysis derived a clonal expansion index from normalized ranks of inferred template counts within each repertoire. In a later analysis, generation probabilities were computed using a VDJ recombination model fitted to out-of-frame rearrangements, and the results were checked against IGoR. Hypergeometric tests were used in a later analysis to score TCR-TCR, TCR-HLA and TCR-CMV co-occurrence, with a repertoire-size bias correction applied to the TCR pairs. In a later analysis, false discovery rates were estimated by permuting HLA or CMV assignments 20 times. A later analysis grouped co-occurring TCRs with DBSCAN, adding TCRdist sequence similarity when clustering within HLA-allele-positive subsets. Repertoires with fewer than 30,000 or more than 120,000 public chains, plus five repertoires with anomalous nucleotide sharing, were excluded from co-occurrence clustering. TCRdb limited this immuneACCESS table to in-frame rearrangements with V and J called. A share of clones is missing; checked studies link under half to unresolved V genes, and the rest is unexplained. That table supplies the V and J calls and clone size; D and trimming were determined from the DNA. In all, the sample holds over 150,000 clones, and roughly 74% of those were seen once. The ten largest clonotypes hold around 2.8% of the sample.

On this clone: The antigen it recognizes is unknown. Within one base of it there is no much larger clone, and no base qualities were kept.

Specimen: PBMCs. The chain couples TRBV29-1 to TRBJ1-2; TRBD1 is perhaps the D gene, given 6 matching bases. The receptor comes from a man between 18 and 35 years old in good health and CMV-seronegative. The DNA sequence reads TGCAGCGTTGAAGGAGTGGCCGGGACACAGTATGGCTACACCTTC. This yields the protein CSVEGVAGTQYGYTF. The entire variable domain, with the stretches around the CDR3 drawn from the reference TRBV29-1 and TRBJ1-2 proteins, is SAVISQKPSRDICQRGTSLTIQCQVDSQVTMMFWYRQQPGQSLTLIATANQGSEATYESGFVIDKFPISRPNLTFSTLTVSNMSPEDSSIYLCSVEGVAGTQYGYTFGSGTRLTVV.